A single sample is the source of the 10 T cell receptor beta chains below, sequenced in a study of blood T cell repertoires in COVID-19 (dated by TCRdb to 2018 to 2021). To prepare the library, the immunoSEQ multiplex PCR assay was applied. Sourced from immuneACCESS, this table was stored by TCRdb with only in-frame sequences that have V and J called. A share of the clones is absent; for the studies checked, an unresolved V gene accounts for under half, and the remainder has no known explanation. Here the sample has 50,000 to 65,000 clones; more than 80% occur a single time. The ten most abundant clones make up under 20% of the sample. The specimen was peripheral blood. The receptors were gathered from a human donor in a cohort sampled during active COVID-19.

The chain employs TRBV10-3 and TRBJ2-1; D call uncertain. Germline lookup yields CDR1 ENHRY and CDR2 SYGVKD. Trimming cost V 5 bases and J 6 bases, with 11 bases left between them. The length of the CDR3 is 13 residues. CDR3 residues: CAISPLSGNEQFF. CDR3 sequence (DNA): TGTGCCATCAGTCCCCTCTCGGGCAATGAGCAGTTCTTC.

The V call is TRBV3-1 (or the pseudogene TRBV3-2), the J call TRBJ2-1; maybe TRBD1 (5 bases). The CDR3 contains 14 residues. Per germline, CDR1 LGHDT and CDR2 YNNKEL (reference sequence). Trimming removed 10 bases at V and 2 bases at J, with 15 bases between. CDR3 in amino acids: CATTPGFPYNEQFF. CDR3 in DNA: TGTGCCACCACACCAGGGTTCCCCTACAATGAGCAGTTCTTC.

V and J are TRBV6-5 and TRBJ2-5, with 10 bases lining up with TRBD2. The CDR3 sequence is 15 residues long. Germline V gene data show CDR1 as MNHEY and CDR2 as SVGAGI. Trimming removed 6 bases from V and 2 bases from J; junction bases left unmatched: 6. Here the CDR3 DNA reads TGTGCCAGCAGACCACTAGCGGGGAGACAAGAGACCCAGTACTTC. Its translation: CASRPLAGRQETQYF.

The chain uses TRBV5-1 and TRBJ1-4; 7 positions agree with TRBD1. Looked up from germline, CDR1 is SGHRS and CDR2 is YFSETQ. With 4 bases clipped from V and 7 bases from J, the junction kept 10 bases outside the gene matches. CDR3 size: 15 residues. The CDR3 coding sequence is TGCGCCAGCAGCAGGGCGGGACAGCAAGGTGAAAAACTGTTTTTT. It encodes CASSRAGQQGEKLFF.

The genes are TRBV10-3 and TRBJ2-2; 9 positions agree with TRBD1. The CDR3 covers 17 residues. With 0 bases clipped from V and 6 bases from J, the junction kept 8 bases outside the gene matches. The germline V gene has CDR1 ENHRY and CDR2 SYGVKD. The CDR3 DNA sequence: TGTGCCATCAGTGAGTCGATGGGGACAGGGTCGGCCGGGGAGCTGTTTTTT. This sequence encodes CAISESMGTGSAGELFF.

J is TRBJ2-1 and V is TRBV7-3; tentative D call: TRBD2 (6 bases). V lost 5 bases to trimming and J lost 2 bases, with 13 bases between them. This CDR3 has 15 residues. CDR1 and CDR2 from the germline V gene are SGHTA and FQGTGA. The CDR3 sequence: CASSPGVAAYNEQFF. The CDR3 DNA follows: TGTGCCAGCAGCCCTGGGGTAGCGGCCTACAATGAGCAGTTCTTC.

The J gene is TRBJ1-1, the V gene TRBV5-1; 7 positions match TRBD1. The V gene end was trimmed by 3 bases and the J gene end by 5 bases; junction bases not matched to a gene: 7. This CDR3 is 14 amino acids long. CDR1 SGHRS and CDR2 YFSETQ come from the germline V gene. The CDR3 reads CASSWVTGRTEAFF. In nucleotides, the CDR3 is TGCGCCAGCAGCTGGGTGACAGGGAGGACTGAAGCTTTCTTT.

V usage is TRBV6-5 and J usage is TRBJ1-6; no clear D gene. Trimming removed 4 bases from V and 7 bases from J, with 17 bases in between. Germline V lookup: CDR1 MNHEY, CDR2 SVGAGI. The CDR3 sequence is 16 residues long. The CDR3 nucleotides read TGTGCCAGCAGTTTATGGGCCATAGGAAAGAATTCACCCCTCCACTTT. Translating it yields CASSLWAIGKNSPLHF.

The chain combines TRBV11-2 with TRBJ1-2, with 8 bases fitting TRBD1. The junction had 12 bases not matched to a gene; V was cut back by 1 base and J by 8 bases. This CDR3 spans 16 amino acids. The germline V gene has CDR1 SGHAT and CDR2 FQNNGV. The CDR3 DNA follows: TGTGCCAGCAGCTTAGGTTCGGGGCAGGGGGCAGGAGGCTACACCTTC. It codes for CASSLGSGQGAGGYTF.

The chain joins TRBV3-1 (or the pseudogene TRBV3-2) to TRBJ1-4; a possible D gene is TRBD1 (5 bases). Deletions cut 4 bases from V and 8 bases from J, with 17 bases between. The length of the CDR3 is 15 residues. Germline-derived CDR1 and CDR2 are LGHDT and YNNKEL (reference sequence). The CDR3 nucleotides read TGTGCCAGCAGCCGCTCAGAAACAGGTCGGGAAAAACTGTTTTTT. Protein: CASSRSETGREKLFF.